The rows below give T cell receptor beta chains drawn from one sample of a study of blood T cell repertoires in COVID-19. Libraries were prepared by immunoSEQ multiplex PCR; TCRdb keeps only in-frame clonotypes and omits some of them. The sample consists of fewer than 350,000 clones, approximately 91% of them appearing once. Sequencing was carried out using PBMCs or T cells enriched from blood (not recorded which). These receptors all stem from a woman aged 40-49 years who had recovered from COVID-19. Both conserved end residues are part of each CDR3. A D gene is named only where the DNA matches it firmly. Clone sizes are given selectively: once, few, many, or a class where the clone is expanded.

abundance,d_gene,j_gene,v_gene,len,CDR3nt,CDR3aa
once,NA,TRBJ1-4,TRBV18,14,TGTGCCAGCTCCCCGGACAGCGTTAATGAAAAACTGTTTTTT,CASSPDSVNEKLFF
NA,NA,TRBJ1-3,TRBV2,16,TGTGCCAGCAGCGCACCCCCCGGACTGGCCGGAAACACCATATATTTT,CASSAPPGLAGNTIYF
NA,NA,TRBJ2-1,TRBV6-5,15,TGTGCCAGCAGTCCTCAGGGTCCCTCCTACAATGAGCAGTTCTTC,CASSPQGPSYNEQFF
few,TRBD2,TRBJ2-1,TRBV30,15,TGTGCCTGGGCTAGCGGGGGAGCATCCTACAATGAGCAGTTCTTC,CAWASGGASYNEQFF
NA,NA,TRBJ1-1,TRBV30,13,TGTGCCTGGTGGACGGGAATGAACACTGAAGCTTTCTTT,CAWWTGMNTEAFF
NA,TRBD2,TRBJ2-3,TRBV5-1,15,TGCGCCAGCACCTCCCGCGGGGGGCAGACAGATACGCAGTATTTT,CASTSRGGQTDTQYF
NA,NA,TRBJ2-5,TRBV30,14,TGTGCCTGGGATAAGCGGAGATTCCAAGAGACCCAGTACTTC,CAWDKRRFQETQYF
NA,NA,TRBJ1-5,TRBV18,16,TGTGCCAGCTCACTTACGGGCAGAGGGAGCAATCAGCCCCAGCATTTT,CASSLTGRGSNQPQHF
NA,NA,TRBJ2-7,TRBV30,13,TGTGCCTGGAGTGTTGCCGGGTTCGCCGAGCAGTACTTC,CAWSVAGFAEQYF
NA,NA,TRBJ1-1,TRBV5-1,13,TGCGCCAGCAGCTTAGCGGGGCCCACTGAAGCTTTCTTT,CASSLAGPTEAFF